This T cell receptor (beta chain) was observed in a study of CXCR3-negative and CXCR3-positive naive CD8 T cells. Subsets of CD8+ T cells were each sorted in triplicate at 250,000 to 350,000 cells apiece. UMI labels and 5' RACE were used to prepare the TRB cDNA libraries. TCRdb re-called the 5' RACE reads and shows each CDR3 protein once, DNA omitted. Here the sample table reports about 7,000 distinct CDR3 sequences. With regard to this clonotype: Its antigen is unknown.

General study results and limits: TRBV-TRBJ usage matched between naive CXCR3-negative and CXCR3-positive cells but not between memory cells. Memory CD8+ cells had much lower diversity, and both naive subsets had comparably high diversity. TRB CDR3s of CXCR3-positive naive cells were more hydrophobic than those of CXCR3-negative naive cells.

Source material: naive CXCR3+ CD8+ T cells from blood. Subset meaning: CD45RO-CCR7+CD27+CD95- naive CD8+ T cells expressing CXCR3 (TNR3+). This TCR was recovered from a human donor in good health. Some clones in this sample may be carry-over from other donors' samples.

CDR3 loop: CASSEVWLGGGEFF. The rearrangement joins TRBV2 to TRBJ2-1; TCRdb reports TRBD1, a call that lacks DNA to check it against. Per germline, CDR1 SNHLY and CDR2 FYNNEI. This CDR3 has 14 amino acids.